Following are 21 T cell receptor beta chains from one sample sequenced in a study of Ad26.COV2.S vaccination and SARS-CoV-2 variants. Data came from immunoSEQ multiplex PCR; TCRdb stores just in-frame clones and leaves some out. This table has about 180,000 clones, roughly 85% appearing once. The specimen comprised peripheral blood, sampled after recovery from COVID-19. The receptors originated from a human donor who had recovered from COVID-19.

The rearrangement uses TRBV5-4 and TRBJ2-7; D may be TRBD1 (5 bases). Germline CDR1 SGHNT, CDR2 YYREEE (reference sequence). V was cut by 4 bases and J by 0 bases, with 8 bases left in between. This CDR3 has 13 residues. CDR3 protein: CASSQDSSYEQYF. The CDR3 DNA follows: TGTGCCAGCAGCCAAGACAGCTCCTACGAGCAGTACTTC.

This chain joins TRBV7-6 and TRBJ1-2, with D unclear. Looked up from germline, CDR1 is SGHVS and CDR2 is FNYEAQ. The CDR3 contains 16 residues. V was pared by 1 base and J by 3 bases, with 15 bases between. The CDR3 nucleotides are TGTGCCAGCAGCTTAGGGGGTCCGGGTTTAGACTATGGCTACACCTTC. This encodes CASSLGGPGLDYGYTF.

This chain connects TRBV7-9 to TRBJ1-5; a weak D match, TRBD1 (6 bases). The germline V and J ends were trimmed by 3 bases and 6 bases, with 12 bases remaining between them. The CDR3 loop spans 14 amino acids. Germline values: CDR1 SEHNR, CDR2 FQNEAQ (reference sequence). The CDR3, as DNA: TGTGCCAGCAGCTTCAGGGGCGAAGGTCAGCCCCAGCATTTT. Its translation is CASSFRGEGQPQHF.

This clone has more than one count but fewer than ten. The chain links TRBV3-1 (or the pseudogene TRBV3-2) to TRBJ2-7; 9 positions agree with TRBD2. Germline-derived CDR1 and CDR2 are LGHDT and YNNKEL (reference sequence). Trimming took 1 base from V and 2 from J; bases not matched to a gene: 6. This CDR3 spans 16 amino acids. CDR3 in amino acids: CASSQVRLAATYEQYF. The CDR3 DNA is TGTGCCAGCAGCCAAGTCCGACTAGCGGCAACCTACGAGCAGTACTTC.

The J gene is TRBJ2-7, the V gene TRBV5-4; TRBD2 aligns across 13 bases. The V segment lost 4 bases and the J segment 7 bases; nucleotides outside the gene matches: 8. This CDR3 comprises 15 residues. Germline V CDR1 and CDR2: SGHNT, YYREEE (reference sequence). The CDR3 spells CASSAGLAGVGEQYF. The CDR3, as DNA: TGTGCCAGCAGCGCCGGACTAGCGGGGGTAGGAGAGCAGTACTTC. Combining the CDR3 with reference TRBV5-4 and TRBJ2-7 gives the whole variable domain ETGVTQSPTHLIKTRGQQVTLRCSSQSGHNTVSWYQQALGQGPQFIFQYYREEENGRGNFPPRFSGLQFPNYSSELNVNALELDDSALYLCASSAGLAGVGEQYFGPGTRLTVT.

The V call is TRBV30, the J call TRBJ2-2, with 13 bases fitting TRBD2. Germline CDR1 reads GTSNPN; CDR2 reads SVGIG (reference sequence). Trimming removed 3 bases from V and 8 bases from J; junction bases left unmatched: 12. This CDR3 is 17 amino acids long. The CDR3 region is CAWRRTSGGALSGELFF. The CDR3 DNA reads as TGTGCCTGGAGGCGAACTAGCGGGGGGGCCCTTAGTGGGGAGCTGTTTTTT.

The chain links TRBV5-4 to TRBJ2-2, with 7 bases that match TRBD2. J gave up 6 bases and V 3 bases, and 11 bases lay outside the gene matches. Germline lookup yields CDR1 SGHNT and CDR2 YYREEE (reference sequence). CDR3 length: 16 amino acids. In nucleotides, the CDR3 is TGTGCCAGCAGCTCTATAGCGGGCCCTCTTCCCGGGGAGCTGTTTTTT. Translating it yields CASSSIAGPLPGELFF. Full variable domain (remainder filled in from reference TRBV5-4 and TRBJ2-2): ETGVTQSPTHLIKTRGQQVTLRCSSQSGHNTVSWYQQALGQGPQFIFQYYREEENGRGNFPPRFSGLQFPNYSSELNVNALELDDSALYLCASSSIAGPLPGELFFGEGSRLTVL.

This clone was detected a few times. This sequence joins TRBV5-1 and TRBJ1-2; D might be TRBD1 (5 bases). This CDR3 has 14 residues. Per the germline V gene, CDR1 is SGHRS and CDR2 is YFSETQ. Trimming removed 4 bases at V and 3 bases at J, with 13 bases between. The CDR3 spells CASSPAGGYYGYTF. The CDR3 nucleotides are TGCGCCAGCAGCCCTGCGGGGGGGTACTATGGCTACACCTTC.

The chain carries TRBV4-2 and TRBJ2-5, with 9 positions matching TRBD2. The V gene end was trimmed by 3 bases and the J gene end by 3 bases; junction bases not matched to a gene: 2. This CDR3 has 14 amino acids. Germline values: CDR1 LGHNA, CDR2 YNFKEQ. CDR3 loop: CASSQQRGEETQYF. The CDR3 DNA reads TGTGCCAGCAGCCAGCAGCGGGGGGAAGAGACCCAGTACTTC.

The rearrangement joins TRBV7-3 to TRBJ2-1; 12 nucleotides agree with TRBD2. V gave up 6 bases and J gave up 5 bases; unmatched junction bases: 5. From germline, CDR1 is SGHTA and CDR2 FQGTGA. The CDR3 has 15 amino acids. The CDR3 loop reads CASSTSGGSHNEQFF. CDR3 coding DNA: TGTGCCAGCAGTACTAGCGGGGGGAGCCACAATGAGCAGTTCTTC.

The chain uses TRBV11-3 and TRBJ2-2, with D perhaps matching TRBD1 (6 bases). V lost 8 bases and J 0 bases, leaving 13 bases between the germline ends. The CDR3 runs 15 residues. Germline V gene sequence: CDR1 SGHNT, CDR2 YENEEA. CDR3 bases: TGTGCCAGCGCTCGTACAGGGACGAACACCGGGGAGCTGTTTTTT. It yields the protein CASARTGTNTGELFF.

The chain carries TRBV2 and TRBJ1-4; the match to TRBD1 covers 8 bases. Losses at the gene ends were 5 bases for V and 7 bases for J; bases not matched to a gene: 9. CDR3 length equals 15 residues. Germline V gene lookup returns CDR1 SNHLY and CDR2 FYNNEI. DNA for the CDR3: TGTGCCAGCAGTTTACAAGGGACAGGCAGTGAAAAACTGTTTTTT. Its translation is CASSLQGTGSEKLFF.

This clone has only one observation. This sequence joins TRBV18 and TRBJ2-3; 7 nucleotides agree with TRBD1. V dropped 6 bases and J dropped 0; count of bases not matched to a gene: 3. The CDR3 is 14 residues long. CDR1 KGHSH and CDR2 LQKENI come from the germline V gene. The CDR3 loop reads CASSSTGSTDTQYF. CDR3 in DNA: TGTGCCAGCTCCTCGACAGGGAGCACAGATACGCAGTATTTT. Looking up the rest from reference TRBV18 and TRBJ2-3 gives the full variable domain: NAGVMQNPRHLVRRRGQEARLRCSPMKGHSHVYWYRQLPEEGLKFMVYLQKENIIDESGMPKERFSAEFPKEGPSILRIQQVVRGDSAAYFCASSSTGSTDTQYFGPGTRLTVL.

V is TRBV12-3 or TRBV12-4 and J is TRBJ2-7; TRBD2 is a possible D gene (5 bases). The CDR3 consists of 13 residues. Trimming stripped 7 bases from V and 6 bases from J, with 16 bases between. Here the CDR3 reads CASTPGWSGEQYF. The CDR3 DNA reads as TGTGCCAGCACCCCGGGATGGTCCGGCGAGCAGTACTTC.

This clone occurred a few times. V usage is TRBV7-2 and J usage is TRBJ2-1; D may correspond to TRBD1 or TRBD2 (5 bases each). CDR1 SGHTA and CDR2 FQGNSA come from the germline V gene. V lost 1 base and J 6 bases, leaving 7 bases between the germline ends. This CDR3 comprises 13 residues. CDR3 nucleotides: TGTGCCAGCAGCTTAGGGGACCTCAATGAGCAGTTCTTC. This translates into CASSLGDLNEQFF.

The chain recombines TRBV7-2 with TRBJ1-4; D gene uncertain. The CDR3 spans 16 residues. The germline CDR1 and CDR2 sequences are SGHTA and FQGNSA. The germline V and J ends were trimmed by 4 bases and 0 bases, with 12 bases remaining between them. CDR3 sequence: CASSSNAIATNEKLFF. In DNA, the CDR3 is TGTGCCAGCAGCTCAAATGCGATCGCAACTAATGAAAAACTGTTTTTT. The variable domain in full, with the rest retrieved from reference TRBV7-2 and TRBJ1-4, is GAGVSQSPSNKVTEKGKDVELRCDPISGHTALYWYRQSLGQGLEFLIYFQGNSAPDKSGLPSDRFSAERTGGSVSTLTIQRTQQEDSAVYLCASSSNAIATNEKLFFGSGTQLSVL.

J is TRBJ2-7 and V is TRBV3-1 (or the pseudogene TRBV3-2); D unresolved. Per the germline V gene, CDR1 is LGHDT and CDR2 is YNNKEL (reference sequence). V gave up 4 bases and J gave up 6 bases, with 22 bases separating them. CDR3 length: 16 amino acids. The CDR3 loop is CASSLPGTGQMGEQYF. CDR3 bases: TGTGCCAGCAGCCTACCTGGTACTGGCCAGATGGGCGAGCAGTACTTC.

The chain links TRBV15 to TRBJ1-1; D remains unclear. The CDR3 loop spans 15 amino acids. Germline lookup yields CDR1 LNHNV and CDR2 YYDKDF (reference sequence). Trimming left V 0 bases short and J 0 bases short, with 8 bases between. CDR3 amino acids: CATSRDRGLNTEAFF. DNA for the CDR3: TGTGCCACCAGCAGAGATCGGGGATTGAACACTGAAGCTTTCTTT.

The chain joins TRBV10-1 to TRBJ2-7; no firm D call. The CDR3 runs to 14 residues. Germline V gene sequence: CDR1 WNHNN, CDR2 SYGVQD (reference sequence). Deletions cut 3 bases from V and 7 bases from J, with 16 bases between. In DNA form, the CDR3 reads TGCGCCAGCAGTGACGGTACGGCTGCCAGGGAGCAGTACTTC. The encoded protein is CASSDGTAAREQYF.

The chain couples TRBV24-1 to TRBJ1-1, with TRBD1 identical over 9 bases. The germline CDR1 and CDR2 sequences are KGHDR and SFDVKD. The length of the CDR3 is 15 residues. V trimming: 5 bases; J trimming: 1 base; junction bases outside the gene matches: 4. This chain's CDR3 is CATSGGQGTNTEAFF. The CDR3 region has the DNA TGTGCCACCAGTGGGGGACAGGGTACGAACACTGAAGCTTTCTTT.

The rearrangement joins TRBV12-5 to TRBJ2-7, with 9 bases lining up with TRBD1. The V segment lost 0 bases and the J segment 7 bases; nucleotides outside the gene matches: 10. CDR1 and CDR2 from the germline V gene are LGHNT and FRNRAP. CDR3 length equals 16 residues. In DNA form, the CDR3 reads TGTGCTAGTGGTTTGGTCCTACAGGGGGCGCTGGGGGAGCAGTACTTC. This encodes CASGLVLQGALGEQYF.